This TCR beta chain was obtained from a study of metastatic and nonmetastatic thyroid tumors. Study background: Malignant thyroid and benign thyroid patients provided blood and tumor or nodule tissue whose repertoires were compared. The study's findings and limits: Malignant thyroid tumors reportedly exceeded benign nodules significantly in TCR beta diversity, with the difference appearing in blood and tumor.

Germline CDR1 is PRHDT and CDR2 is FYEKMQ (reference sequence). The ends lost 3 bases at V and 1 base at J; junction bases unmatched: 8. This CDR3 spans 16 amino acids. The table lists this clone with a few counts. Its specificity is unknown. All patients were treatment-naive before thyroid surgery. Per the authors' pipeline: A classifier of distant metastasis in papillary thyroid cancer was built from CDR3 differences (across clinicopathological groups). MiXCR reprocessed the PCR reads for TCRdb. V and J calls and clone size were set by TCRdb, not the authors. Of more than 6,000 clones in the sample, approximately 33% were seen once.

The clonotype was recovered from a female donor with papillary thyroid cancer or a benign thyroid nodule (not recorded which). Some clones in this sample may be carry-over from other donors' samples. Sequencing was performed on adjacent normal tissue. The chain combines TRBV13 with TRBJ1-2, with 7 bases fitting TRBD1. CDR3 loop: CASSLVGGGLNYGYTF. DNA of the CDR3: TGTGCCAGCAGCTTGGTGGGAGGGGGCCTTAACTATGGCTACACCTTC.